This T cell receptor (beta chain) was captured by sequencing in a study of blood T cell repertoires in COVID-19. Overall study context: Researchers got acute and convalescent COVID-19 samples from the United States, Italy and Spain. The analysed material was cDNA or gDNA that came from T cells, B-cell-depleted T cells, or PBMCs.

Some clones are missing from TCRdb's copy, which holds only in-frame ones; the method was immunoSEQ multiplex PCR. The top ten clones hold 9.5% to 11% of a sample with over 250,000 clones, 75% to 90% of them seen once. The germline V gene encodes CDR1 MNHEY and CDR2 SMNVEV (reference sequence). The CDR3 loop spans 15 amino acids. V lost 8 bases and J 2 bases, leaving 17 bases between the germline ends. Sequenced sample: peripheral blood. The receptor was derived from an older woman with acute or convalescent COVID-19. This chain uses TRBV27 with TRBJ2-3; D is perhaps TRBD2 (6 bases). For the CDR3, the DNA is TGTGCCAGCTCGGAGAGAGGGGAGGCCACAGATACGCAGTATTTT. This translates into CASSERGEATDTQYF.